The text below deals with one TCR beta chain. The target of this receptor is not known. It has no much larger one-base neighbor in the sample; base qualities were not kept. Each collaborating institution followed its own protocols to collect whole blood in K2EDTA tubes. For TCRbeta analysis, collaborator samples were shipped as frozen whole blood, as isolated PBMCs, or as DNA extracted from either sample type. The immunoSEQ Assay, a bias-controlled multiplex PCR, was used to amplify TCRbeta CDR3 regions from genomic DNA. On the authors' methods: The number of nucleated cells in each sample was estimated from the amplification of reference gene primers within the assay. To quantify the absolute abundance of each unique TCRbeta CDR3 rearrangement, sequence reads were collapsed and filtered. Productive Simpson clonality was computed per sample as the square root of Simpson's diversity index over productive rearrangements. Here the immuneACCESS table is served through TCRdb, limited to in-frame sequences with V and J called. Missing clones are a known gap in these copies; in checked studies unresolved V genes cover under half, and the rest lacks a known reason. From that table come the V and J calls and clone size; the DNA was used to work out D and trimming. The table for this sample lists over 85,000 clones; approximately 80% of them were counted only once. The top ten clonotypes cover 3% to 3.5% of the sample.

This record comes from a study of blood T cell repertoires in COVID-19 (dated by TCRdb to about 2020). Regarding the study in general: Samples covering the acute and convalescent phases of COVID-19 were provided by collaborators in the United States, Italy and Spain. Deeply sampled blood TCRbeta repertoires from subjects exposed to, actively infected with, or recovered from COVID-19 were included in the dataset. The samples were drawn from two sources: the first 160 participants of the ongoing ImmuneRACE study, and 950 to 1,500 subjects contributed by 6 global collaborators. A de-identified subject ID, COVID-19 status, age in years and sex were almost always included in the sample metadata. The material from the prospective study consisted of cDNA or gDNA derived from T cells, B-cell-depleted T cells, or PBMCs. The repertoires were released in a freely available public database meant as a resource for research on the immune response to SARS-CoV-2. Where available, HLA class I and class II types were taken from metadata supplied by the sample provider and were not determined by assay-based typing. General study outcomes and caveats: Clinical and demographic metadata were provided uncurated, with the amount varying by source and participant.

There are 16 amino acids in the CDR3, from cysteine to phenylalanine inclusive. The entry retains the CDR3 DNA only, 48 bases that are in frame from base 1. For CDR1 and CDR2, the germline V gene lists ENHRY and SYGVKD. Trimming removed 3 bases from V and 10 bases from J; the gene matches leave 13 bases unexplained. The chain joins TRBV10-3 to TRBJ2-1; 9 of the junction bases match TRBD1. Sequencing was performed on peripheral blood. The receptor was isolated from a man aged 45-65 years with acute or convalescent COVID-19. The CDR3 region has the sequence CAISETDRGLNREQFF. The DNA sequence reads TGTGCCATCAGTGAAACGGACAGGGGACTCAACAGAGAGCAGTTCTTC.